This T cell receptor (beta chain) came from a study of T cell responses to AZD1222 COVID-19 vaccine. The study, taken as a whole, reports: Donors skewed white British and female; clonal diversity was possibly underestimated. Baseline seropositivity occurred in only 5 to 7 AZD1222 recipients. Repertoires in all cases were sampled only once the peak T cell response had passed. The CD4 TCRs associated with vaccination extended across spike and predominated at 160-218 and 743-854.

In regard to this clone: Its antigen is currently unknown.

The method was immunoSEQ multiplex PCR; TCRdb's version includes in-frame clones alone and lacks a portion of them. The table has tens of thousands of clones, more than 85% seen once; the top ten hold about 3.4%. Germline-derived CDR1 and CDR2 are SNHLY and FYNNEI. The CDR3 has 15 residues. V was clipped by 3 bases and J by 0 bases, with 6 bases between them. The V call is TRBV2, the J call TRBJ1-6, with D unresolved. The source is an adult who received the AZD1222 COVID-19 vaccine. Sample: peripheral blood, taken 28 days after the second AZD1222 dose. The CDR3 nucleotides are TGTGCCAGCAGTGAGGTGGCCTCCTATAATTCACCCCTCCACTTT. It encodes CASSEVASYNSPLHF.